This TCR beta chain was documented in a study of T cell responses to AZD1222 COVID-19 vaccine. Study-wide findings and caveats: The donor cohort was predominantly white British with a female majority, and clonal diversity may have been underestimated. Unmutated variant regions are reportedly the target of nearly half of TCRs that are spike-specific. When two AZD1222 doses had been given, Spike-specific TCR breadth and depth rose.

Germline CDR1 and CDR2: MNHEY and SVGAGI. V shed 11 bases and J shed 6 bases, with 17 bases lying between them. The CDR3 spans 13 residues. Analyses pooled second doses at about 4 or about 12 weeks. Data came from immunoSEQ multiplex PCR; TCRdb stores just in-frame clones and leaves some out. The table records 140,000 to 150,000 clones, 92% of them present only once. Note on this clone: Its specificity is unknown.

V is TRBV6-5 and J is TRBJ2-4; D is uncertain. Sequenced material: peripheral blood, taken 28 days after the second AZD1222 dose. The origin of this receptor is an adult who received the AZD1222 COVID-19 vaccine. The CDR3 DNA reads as TGTGCCTCTTTGGGGTTAGAAGGAAACATTCAGTACTTC. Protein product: CASLGLEGNIQYF.